This TCR beta chain was identified in a study of Ad26.COV2.S vaccination and SARS-CoV-2 variants. Turning to the study itself: Ad26.COV2.S, an intramuscular injection, was given once or twice 56 days apart. Whole-study findings and limits: The TCR breadth and depth analyses may have produced an underestimate of total T cell responses.

Measured with immunoSEQ multiplex PCR; TCRdb has only the in-frame clones, and not every one. Among a few hundred thousand clones listed, roughly 90% were seen once. The germline CDR1 and CDR2 sequences are SGHTA and FQGTGA. This CDR3 contains 11 residues. The V end lost 0 bases, the J end lost 7 bases, and 0 bases lay between the germline ends. The treatment: about 20 received Ad26.COV2.S at low or high dose, single or two shots; 5 received placebo; per-sample allocation not given. Sample collection was performed on day 63 after the first vaccine or placebo injection. Turning to this clone: As yet, its antigen is unknown. Other DNA sequences in this specimen translate into the identical CDR3.

This sequence originates from a person between 18 and 60 years old who received the Ad26.COV2.S COVID-19 vaccine or a placebo. The input for sequencing was peripheral blood, taken in a trial of Ad26.COV2.S vaccine versus placebo. J is TRBJ2-2 and V is TRBV7-3, with no clear D. CDR3 region: CASSLTGELFF. The CDR3 region has the DNA TGTGCCAGCAGCTTAACCGGGGAGCTGTTTTTT.